This T cell receptor (beta chain) emerged from a study of shared clonotypes between healthy human individuals. Turning to the study itself: Each donor's CD4 naive and CD4 memory cells filled three plates apiece, CD8 naive two, and CD8 memory one.

The investigators split CD4+ cells into a CD45RA+ naive subset and a CD45RA-negative memory subset. This clone was detected only once. Antigen unknown. Study results and limitations: Generation of non-shared clonotypes was less probable than generation of clonotypes shared by all four donors.

The CDR3 contains 17 residues. V trimming: 1 base; J trimming: 2 bases; junction bases outside the gene matches: 10. Germline values: CDR1 SGHTA, CDR2 FQGNSA. This table comes from immunoSEQ multiplex PCR, and its TCRdb copy is limited to in-frame clones, with some not included. Among nearly 1,000,000 clones listed, more than 75% were seen once. The TCR sequence derives from a man between 18 and 29 years old in good health. Input material: memory CD4+ T cells sorted from blood. Subset of the sample: CD45RA-negative fraction. J is TRBJ2-7 and V is TRBV7-2, with 8 bases aligning to TRBD1. In DNA form, the CDR3 reads TGTGCCAGCAGCTTAGAGTATGGGGGACAGGCCGCCTACGAGCAGTACTTC. Amino acid sequence: CASSLEYGGQAAYEQYF. Full variable domain (outside the CDR3, taken from reference TRBV7-2 and TRBJ2-7): GAGVSQSPSNKVTEKGKDVELRCDPISGHTALYWYRQSLGQGLEFLIYFQGNSAPDKSGLPSDRFSAERTGGSVSTLTIQRTQQEDSAVYLCASSLEYGGQAAYEQYFGPGTRLTVT.